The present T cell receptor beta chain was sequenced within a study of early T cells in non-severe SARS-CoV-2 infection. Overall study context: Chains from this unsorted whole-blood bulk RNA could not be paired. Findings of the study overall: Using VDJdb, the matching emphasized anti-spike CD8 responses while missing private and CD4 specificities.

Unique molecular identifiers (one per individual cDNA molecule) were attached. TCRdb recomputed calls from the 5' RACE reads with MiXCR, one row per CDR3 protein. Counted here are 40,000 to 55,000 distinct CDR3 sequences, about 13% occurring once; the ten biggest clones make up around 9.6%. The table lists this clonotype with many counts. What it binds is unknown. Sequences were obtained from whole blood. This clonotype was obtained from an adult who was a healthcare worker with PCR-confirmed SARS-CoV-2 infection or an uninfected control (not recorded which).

The CDR3 region is CASSIQDGEQYF. CDR3 nucleotides: TGTGCCAGCAGCATTCAGGACGGGGAGCAGTACTTC. This chain connects TRBV13 to TRBJ2-7; unclear D gene. The CDR3 spans 12 residues. V lost 5 bases to trimming and J lost 7 bases, with 12 bases between them. Germline-derived CDR1 and CDR2 are PRHDT and FYEKMQ (reference sequence).